This note documents a single TCR beta chain sequence. Its cognate antigen is unknown. The data originate from a study of T cells in Graves' hyperthyroidism and ophthalmopathy. Study-level background: Once the initial diagnosis was made, peripheral blood was obtained before any treatment.

Thyroid ultrasound and orbital computed tomography, with clinical symptoms and serum thyroxine and TRAb, informed diagnoses. Germline loops: CDR1 DFQATT, CDR2 SNEGSKA (reference sequence). V was clipped by 4 bases and J by 4 bases; unmatched bases: 10. This CDR3 has 14 amino acids. Overall study findings and caveats: Blood also held most thyroid clonotypes expanded beyond 0.001. Researchers report that a 13 V-J model separated ophthalmopathy from stable hyperthyroidism.

TCR beta CDR3 sequences were amplified from RNA transcripts. With the HTBI primer set, the TCR CDR3 went through a first round of RT-PCR. TCRdb analysed the multiplex PCR reads with MiXCR anew, one entry per CDR3 protein. The sample consists of about 560,000 distinct CDR3 sequences, about a sixth of them appearing once. Material for sequencing was blood. The sequence was obtained from a woman younger than 30 with Graves' hyperthyroidism. The chain carries TRBV20-1 and TRBJ2-7, with 7 bases matching TRBD2. CDR3 coding DNA: TGCAGTGCTATGCTGGGTAGCGGGTGGTACGAGCAGTACTTC. Translating it yields CSAMLGSGWYEQYF.